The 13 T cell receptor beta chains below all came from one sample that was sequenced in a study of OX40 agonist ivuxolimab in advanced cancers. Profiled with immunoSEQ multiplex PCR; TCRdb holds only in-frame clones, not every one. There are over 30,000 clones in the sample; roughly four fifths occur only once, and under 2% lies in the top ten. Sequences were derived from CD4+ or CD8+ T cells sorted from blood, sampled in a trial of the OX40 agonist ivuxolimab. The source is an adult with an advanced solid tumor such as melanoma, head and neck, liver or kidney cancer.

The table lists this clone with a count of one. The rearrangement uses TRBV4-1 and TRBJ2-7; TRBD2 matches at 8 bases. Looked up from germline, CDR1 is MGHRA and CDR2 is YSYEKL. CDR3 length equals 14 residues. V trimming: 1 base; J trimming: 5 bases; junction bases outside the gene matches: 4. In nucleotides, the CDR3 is TGCGCCAGCAGCCAAGTGGCGGGGGGAAACGAGCAGTACTTC. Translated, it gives CASSQVAGGNEQYF.

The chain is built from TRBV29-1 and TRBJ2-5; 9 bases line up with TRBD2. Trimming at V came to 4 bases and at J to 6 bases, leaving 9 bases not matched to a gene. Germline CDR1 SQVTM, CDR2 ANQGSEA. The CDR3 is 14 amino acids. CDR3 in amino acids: CSVVVRGGRKTQYF. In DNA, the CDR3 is TGCAGCGTTGTGGTGCGGGGGGGCAGGAAGACCCAGTACTTC. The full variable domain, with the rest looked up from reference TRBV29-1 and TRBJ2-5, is SAVISQKPSRDICQRGTSLTIQCQVDSQVTMMFWYRQQPGQSLTLIATANQGSEATYESGFVIDKFPISRPNLTFSTLTVSNMSPEDSSIYLCSVVVRGGRKTQYFGPGTRLLVL.

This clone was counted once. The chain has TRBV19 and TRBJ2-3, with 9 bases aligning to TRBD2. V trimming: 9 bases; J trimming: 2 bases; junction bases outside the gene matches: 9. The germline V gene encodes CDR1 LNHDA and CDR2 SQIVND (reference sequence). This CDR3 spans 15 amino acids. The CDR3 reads CASDRAGGPTDTQYF. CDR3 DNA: TGTGCCAGCGATCGAGCGGGGGGACCCACAGATACGCAGTATTTT.

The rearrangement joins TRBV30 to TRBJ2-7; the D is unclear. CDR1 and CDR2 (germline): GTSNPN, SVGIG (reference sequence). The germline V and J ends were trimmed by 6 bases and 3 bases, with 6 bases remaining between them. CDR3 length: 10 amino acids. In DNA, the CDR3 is TGTGCCTGTTGCGACTACGAGCAGTACTTC. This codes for CACCDYEQYF.

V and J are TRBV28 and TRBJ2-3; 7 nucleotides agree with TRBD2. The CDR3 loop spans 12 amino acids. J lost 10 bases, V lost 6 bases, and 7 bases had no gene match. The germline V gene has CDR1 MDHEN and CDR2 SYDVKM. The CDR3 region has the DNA TGTGCCAGCAGCCCAGGGAGGGACTCGCAGTATTTT. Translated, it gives CASSPGRDSQYF.

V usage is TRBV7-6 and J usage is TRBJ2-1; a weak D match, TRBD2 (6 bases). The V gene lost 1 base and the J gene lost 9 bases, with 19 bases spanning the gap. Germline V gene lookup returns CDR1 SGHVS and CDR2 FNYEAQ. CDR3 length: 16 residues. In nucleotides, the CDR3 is TGTGCCAGCAGCTTAGGGTCTCGGGGCCTTAGCGGTGAGCAGTTCTTC. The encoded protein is CASSLGSRGLSGEQFF.

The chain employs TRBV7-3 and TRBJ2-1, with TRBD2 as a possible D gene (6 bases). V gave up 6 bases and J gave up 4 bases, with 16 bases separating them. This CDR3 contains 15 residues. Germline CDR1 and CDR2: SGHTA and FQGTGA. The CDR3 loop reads CASSSVAGGYNEQFF. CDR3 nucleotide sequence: TGTGCCAGCAGTTCTGTTGCAGGAGGGTACAATGAGCAGTTCTTC.

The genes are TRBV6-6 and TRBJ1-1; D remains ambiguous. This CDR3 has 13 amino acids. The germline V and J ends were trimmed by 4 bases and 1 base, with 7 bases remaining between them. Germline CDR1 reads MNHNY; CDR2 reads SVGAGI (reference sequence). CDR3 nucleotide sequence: TGTGCCAGCAGTTTAGGCCAGAACACTGAAGCTTTCTTT. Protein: CASSLGQNTEAFF.

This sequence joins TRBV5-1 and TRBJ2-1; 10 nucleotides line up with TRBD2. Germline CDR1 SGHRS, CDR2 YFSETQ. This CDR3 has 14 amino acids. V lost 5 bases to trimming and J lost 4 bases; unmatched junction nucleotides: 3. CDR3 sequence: CASRLAGIYNEQFF. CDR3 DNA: TGCGCCAGCAGACTAGCGGGGATATACAATGAGCAGTTCTTC.

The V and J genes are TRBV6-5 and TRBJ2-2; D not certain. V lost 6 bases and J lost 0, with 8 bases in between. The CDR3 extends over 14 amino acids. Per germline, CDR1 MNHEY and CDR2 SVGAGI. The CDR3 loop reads CASRTDANTGELFF. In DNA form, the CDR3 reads TGTGCCAGCAGAACAGACGCGAACACCGGGGAGCTGTTTTTT.

CDR3 in amino acids: CASSLEGPPDSPKKLFF. The CDR3 DNA reads as TGTGCCAGCAGCTTAGAGGGACCCCCGGACAGTCCAAAAAAACTGTTTTTT. The J gene is TRBJ1-4, the V gene TRBV11-2; weak D call: TRBD1 (6 bases). The CDR3 consists of 17 residues. V was clipped by 0 bases and J by 9 bases, with 20 bases between them. Germline-derived CDR1 and CDR2 are SGHAT and FQNNGV.

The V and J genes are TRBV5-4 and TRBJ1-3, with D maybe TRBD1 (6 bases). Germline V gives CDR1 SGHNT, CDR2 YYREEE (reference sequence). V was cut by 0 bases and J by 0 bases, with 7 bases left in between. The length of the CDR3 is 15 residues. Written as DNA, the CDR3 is TGTGCCAGCAGCTTGGGGACAGACTCTGGAAACACCATATATTTT. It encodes CASSLGTDSGNTIYF.

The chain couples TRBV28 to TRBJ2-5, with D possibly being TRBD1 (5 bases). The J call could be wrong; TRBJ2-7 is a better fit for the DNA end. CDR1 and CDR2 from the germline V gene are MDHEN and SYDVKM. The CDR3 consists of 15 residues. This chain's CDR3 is CASRTPGSASHEQYF. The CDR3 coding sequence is TGTGCCAGCAGGACTCCAGGGTCCGCGAGCCACGAGCAGTACTTC.